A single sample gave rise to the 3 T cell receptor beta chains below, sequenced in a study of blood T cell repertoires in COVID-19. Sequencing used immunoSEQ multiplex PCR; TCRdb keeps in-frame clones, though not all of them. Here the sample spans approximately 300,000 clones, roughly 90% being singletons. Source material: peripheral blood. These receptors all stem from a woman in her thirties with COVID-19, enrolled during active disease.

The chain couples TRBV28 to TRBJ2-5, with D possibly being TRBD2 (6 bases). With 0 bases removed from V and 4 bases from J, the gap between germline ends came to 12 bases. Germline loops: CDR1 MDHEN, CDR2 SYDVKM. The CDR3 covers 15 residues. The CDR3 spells CASSLWKGGSETQYF. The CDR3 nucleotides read TGTGCCAGCAGTTTATGGAAGGGAGGATCAGAGACCCAGTACTTC. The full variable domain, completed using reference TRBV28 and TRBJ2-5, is DVKVTQSSRYLVKRTGEKVFLECVQDMDHENMFWYRQDPGLGLRLIYFSYDVKMKEKGDIPEGYSVSREKKERFSLILESASTNQTSMYLCASSLWKGGSETQYFGPGTRLLVL.

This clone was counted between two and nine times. The CDR3 nucleotides are TGTGCCAGCAGTCGGGTGTCCTACGAGCAGTACTTC. Residues: CASSRVSYEQYF. The chain is built from TRBV2 and TRBJ2-7; D is undetermined. Germline CDR1 and CDR2: SNHLY and FYNNEI. This CDR3 is built from 12 residues. V was cut by 5 bases and J by 1 base, with 6 bases left in between. Based on the CDR3 plus reference TRBV2 and TRBJ2-7, the full variable domain is EPEVTQTPSHQVTQMGQEVILRCVPISNHLYFYWYRQILGQKVEFLVSFYNNEISEKSEIFDDQFSVERPDGSNFTLKIRSTKLEDSAMYFCASSRVSYEQYFGPGTRLTVT.

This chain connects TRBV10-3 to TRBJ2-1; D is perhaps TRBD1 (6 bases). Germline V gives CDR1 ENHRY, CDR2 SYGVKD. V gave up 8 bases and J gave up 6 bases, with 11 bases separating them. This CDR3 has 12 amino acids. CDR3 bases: TGTGCCATCCAGGGGACCGGCAATGAGCAGTTCTTC. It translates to CAIQGTGNEQFF.